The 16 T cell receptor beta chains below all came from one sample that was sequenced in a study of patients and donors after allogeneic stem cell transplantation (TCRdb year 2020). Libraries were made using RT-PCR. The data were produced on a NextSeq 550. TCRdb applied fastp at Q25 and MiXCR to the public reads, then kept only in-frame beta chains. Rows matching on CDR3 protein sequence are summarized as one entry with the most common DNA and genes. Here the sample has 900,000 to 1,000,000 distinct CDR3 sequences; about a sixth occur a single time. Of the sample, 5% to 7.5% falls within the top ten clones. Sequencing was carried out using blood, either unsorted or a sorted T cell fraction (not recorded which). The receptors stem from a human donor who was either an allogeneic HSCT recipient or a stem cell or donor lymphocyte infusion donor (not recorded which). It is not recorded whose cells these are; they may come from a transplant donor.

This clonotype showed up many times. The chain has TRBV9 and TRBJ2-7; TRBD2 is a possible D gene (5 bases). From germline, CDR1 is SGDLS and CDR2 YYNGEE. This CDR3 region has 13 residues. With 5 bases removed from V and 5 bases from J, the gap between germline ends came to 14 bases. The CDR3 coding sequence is TGTGCCAGCAGTCCCCGGGGTCGTGACGAGCAGTACTTC. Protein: CASSPRGRDEQYF.

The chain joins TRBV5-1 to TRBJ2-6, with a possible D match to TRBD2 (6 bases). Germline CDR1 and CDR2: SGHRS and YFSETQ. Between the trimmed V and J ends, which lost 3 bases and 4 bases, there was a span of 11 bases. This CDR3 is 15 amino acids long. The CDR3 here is CASSSAGPGANVLTF. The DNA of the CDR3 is TGCGCCAGCAGCTCGGCGGGACCAGGGGCCAACGTCCTGACTTTC.

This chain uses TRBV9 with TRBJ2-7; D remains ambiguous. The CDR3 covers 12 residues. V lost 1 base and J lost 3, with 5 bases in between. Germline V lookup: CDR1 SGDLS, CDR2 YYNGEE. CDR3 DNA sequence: TGTGCCAGCAGCGTAACAGACTACGAGCAGTACTTC. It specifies CASSVTDYEQYF.

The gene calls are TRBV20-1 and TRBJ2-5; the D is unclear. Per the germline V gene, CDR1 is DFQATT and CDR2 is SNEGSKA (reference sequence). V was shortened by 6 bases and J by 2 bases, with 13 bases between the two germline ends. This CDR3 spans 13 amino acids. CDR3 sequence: CSAQAEAQETQYF. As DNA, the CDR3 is TGCAGTGCCCAAGCCGAGGCACAAGAGACCCAGTACTTC.

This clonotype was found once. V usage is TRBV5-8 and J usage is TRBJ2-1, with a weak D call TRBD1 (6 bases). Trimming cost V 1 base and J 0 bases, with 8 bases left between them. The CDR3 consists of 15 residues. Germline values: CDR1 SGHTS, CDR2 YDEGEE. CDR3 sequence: CASSLMGASYNEQFF. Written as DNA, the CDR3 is TGTGCCAGCAGCTTGATGGGGGCCTCCTACAATGAGCAGTTCTTC.

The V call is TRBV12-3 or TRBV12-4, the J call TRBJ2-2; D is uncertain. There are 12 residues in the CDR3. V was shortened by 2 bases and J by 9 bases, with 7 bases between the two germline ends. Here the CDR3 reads CASSLTLWELFF. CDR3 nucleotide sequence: TGTGCCAGCAGTTTAACCCTCTGGGAGCTGTTTTTT.

CDR3 in amino acids: CSVDGAFSYEQYF. CDR3 coding DNA: TGCAGCGTAGATGGGGCCTTTTCCTACGAGCAGTACTTC. J is TRBJ2-7 and V is TRBV29-1; a weak D match, TRBD1 (5 bases). Germline assignment: CDR1 SQVTM and CDR2 ANQGSEA. Deletions cut 6 bases from V and 1 base from J, with 13 bases between. The CDR3 runs 13 residues.

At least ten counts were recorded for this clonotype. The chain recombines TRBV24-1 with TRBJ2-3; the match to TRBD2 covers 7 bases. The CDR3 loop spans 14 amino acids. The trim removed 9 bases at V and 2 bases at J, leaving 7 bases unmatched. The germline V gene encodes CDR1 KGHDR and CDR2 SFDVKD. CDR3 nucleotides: TGTGCCACCGCGGGAGAGCGCTACACAGATACGCAGTATTTT. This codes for CATAGERYTDTQYF.

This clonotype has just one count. Here the CDR3 DNA reads TGTGCCTGGAGCCCTACAGGGGTTGAAGCTTTCTTT. Translating it yields CAWSPTGVEAFF. V gene TRBV30 combines with J gene TRBJ1-1; 7 nucleotides align to TRBD1. The CDR3 consists of 12 residues. Trimming took 3 bases from V and 7 from J; bases not matched to a gene: 5. In germline, CDR1 is GTSNPN, CDR2 SVGIG (reference sequence).

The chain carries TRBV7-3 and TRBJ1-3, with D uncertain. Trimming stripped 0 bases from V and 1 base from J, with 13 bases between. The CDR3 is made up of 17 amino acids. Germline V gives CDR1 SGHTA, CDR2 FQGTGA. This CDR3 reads CASSLTPGSGSGNTIYF. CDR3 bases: TGTGCCAGCAGCTTAACTCCGGGGTCGGGGTCTGGAAACACCATATATTTT.

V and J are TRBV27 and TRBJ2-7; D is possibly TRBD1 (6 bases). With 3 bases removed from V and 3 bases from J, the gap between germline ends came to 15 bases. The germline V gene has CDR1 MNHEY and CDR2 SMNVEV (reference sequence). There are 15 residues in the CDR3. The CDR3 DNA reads TGTGCCAGCAGTTTCCTACAGGGTAACAGCTACGAGCAGTACTTC. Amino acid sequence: CASSFLQGNSYEQYF.

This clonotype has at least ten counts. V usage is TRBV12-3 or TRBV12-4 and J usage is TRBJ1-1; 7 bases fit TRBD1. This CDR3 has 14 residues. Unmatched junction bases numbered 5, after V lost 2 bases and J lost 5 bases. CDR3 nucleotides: TGTGCCAGCAGTTTAAACAGGGGTGGTACTGAAGCTTTCTTT. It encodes CASSLNRGGTEAFF.

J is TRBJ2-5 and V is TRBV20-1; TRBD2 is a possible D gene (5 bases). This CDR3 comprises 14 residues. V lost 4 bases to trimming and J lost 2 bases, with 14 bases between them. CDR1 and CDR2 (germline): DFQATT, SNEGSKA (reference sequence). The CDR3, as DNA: TGCAGTGCTATTCAACAGAAGCGGCAAGAGACCCAGTACTTC. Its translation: CSAIQQKRQETQYF.

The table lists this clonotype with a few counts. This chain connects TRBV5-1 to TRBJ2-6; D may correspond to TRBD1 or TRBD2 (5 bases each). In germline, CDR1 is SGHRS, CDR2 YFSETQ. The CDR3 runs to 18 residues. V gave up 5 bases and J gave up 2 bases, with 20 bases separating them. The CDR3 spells CASRYVPGRVPGANVLTF. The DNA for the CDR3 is TGCGCCAGCAGATATGTTCCAGGGCGGGTTCCTGGGGCCAACGTCCTGACTTTC.

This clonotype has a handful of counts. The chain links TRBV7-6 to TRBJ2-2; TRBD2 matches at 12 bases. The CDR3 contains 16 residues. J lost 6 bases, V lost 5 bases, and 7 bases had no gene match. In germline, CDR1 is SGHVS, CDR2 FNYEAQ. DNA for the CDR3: TGTGCCAGCAGCCGGGGACTAGCGGGTCCACCCGGGGAGCTGTTTTTT. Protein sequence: CASSRGLAGPPGELFF.

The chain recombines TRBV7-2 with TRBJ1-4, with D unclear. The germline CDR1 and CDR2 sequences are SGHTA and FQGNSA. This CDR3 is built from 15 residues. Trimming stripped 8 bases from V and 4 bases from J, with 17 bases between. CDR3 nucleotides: TGTGCCAGCCAACTGGGCCCGGATGGTAATGAAAAACTGTTTTTT. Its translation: CASQLGPDGNEKLFF.